The rows below give T cell receptor beta chains drawn from one sample of a study of T-cell reconstitution after alpha-beta-depleted transplantation in children. TCRdb called the PCR reads again in MiXCR, with one record for every CDR3 protein. The table includes about 110,000 distinct CDR3 sequences, about 6% detected once. Sequences were derived from PBMCs, mostly from graft donor cells, sampled 360 days after TCRalphabeta/CD19-depleted stem cell transplant. These TCRs come from a male patient between 2 and 15 years old who had a stem cell transplant for acute lymphoblastic leukemia, so the T cells may come from the graft donor. Both conserved end residues are trimmed from each CDR3. Rows may omit the clone size; those that give it use once, few, many or a size class.

size	J	V	CDR3
many	TRBJ2-7	TRBV5-1	ASSLSDYEQY
.	TRBJ2-3	TRBV7-2	ASSSTESLAGAGADTQY
.	TRBJ1-6	TRBV4-3	ASSQGQNNSPLH
many	TRBJ2-3	TRBV7-9	ASRGQDTQY
many	TRBJ1-1	TRBV5-6	ASSRQWGNTEAF
many	TRBJ2-1	TRBV29-1	SVVGSSYNEQF
many	TRBJ2-7	TRBV11-3	ASSLGGTAGFYEQY
many	TRBJ2-1	TRBV24-1	ATSDPRGNEQF
many	TRBJ2-3	TRBV28	ASSFPADTQY
many	TRBJ2-5	TRBV11-2	ASSVNPIQETQY
.	TRBJ1-2	TRBV2	ASSEEDREDGYT
many	TRBJ2-2	TRBV25-1	ASSVGGTGELF
few	TRBJ2-5	TRBV27	ASSSGDQETQY
few	TRBJ2-3	TRBV4-1	ASSHPRTVGSADTQY
many	TRBJ2-2	TRBV5-1	ASSLGVELF
many	TRBJ2-3	TRBV6-2/TRBV6-3	ASSYPGGTDTQY
many	TRBJ2-2	TRBV28	ASSLGQGNTGELF
.	TRBJ2-1	TRBV7-2	ASSLWGEGTLYNEQF
many	TRBJ2-5	TRBV2	ASTIRGQETQY